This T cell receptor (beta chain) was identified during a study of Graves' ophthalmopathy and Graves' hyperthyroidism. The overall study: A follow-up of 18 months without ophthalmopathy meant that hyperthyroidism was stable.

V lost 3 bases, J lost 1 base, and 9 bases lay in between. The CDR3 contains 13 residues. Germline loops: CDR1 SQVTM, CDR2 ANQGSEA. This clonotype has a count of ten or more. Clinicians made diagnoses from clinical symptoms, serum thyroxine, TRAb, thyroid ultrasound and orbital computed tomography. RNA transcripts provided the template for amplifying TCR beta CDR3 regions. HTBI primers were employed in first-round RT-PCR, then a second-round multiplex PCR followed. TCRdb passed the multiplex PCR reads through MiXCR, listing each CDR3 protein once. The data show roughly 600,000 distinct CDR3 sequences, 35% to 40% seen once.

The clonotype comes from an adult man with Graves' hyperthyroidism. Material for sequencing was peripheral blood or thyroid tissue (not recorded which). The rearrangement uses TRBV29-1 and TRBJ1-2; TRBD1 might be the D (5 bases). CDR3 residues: CSVEGPGNYGYTF. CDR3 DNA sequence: TGCAGCGTTGAGGGGCCCGGTAACTATGGCTACACCTTC.